The present T cell receptor (beta chain) was sequenced within a study of siplizumab effects on memory and regulatory T cells. About this clone itself: As yet, its antigen is unknown.

This CDR3 spans 15 amino acids. Between the trimmed V and J ends, which lost 5 bases and 5 bases, there was a span of 15 bases. Looked up from germline, CDR1 is MNHNY and CDR2 is SVGAGI (reference sequence). Study-level findings and limits: Poor capture below about 10^-5 frequency left most alloreactive clones unmapped to unstimulated subsets. Some alloreactive sequences were traceable to unstimulated CD4+ memory cells, and siplizumab significantly reduced them. Memory cells seemed less diverse than naive T cells, which seemed major alloresponse contributors.

Generated by immunoSEQ multiplex PCR, the TCRdb table keeps only in-frame clones and is missing some. In the table there are about 120,000 clones, around 94% of which are singletons. The J gene is TRBJ1-4, the V gene TRBV6-6; possible D gene TRBD1, 5 bases. The clonotype originates from a human donor in good health. The sequenced sample consisted of non-Treg CD4+ T cells sorted from blood. The CDR3 sequence: CASSASRAPNEKLFF. CDR3 DNA: TGTGCCAGCAGTGCGTCCAGGGCACCGAATGAAAAACTGTTTTTT.